The 11 T cell receptor beta chains reported below all come from one sample, sequenced in a study of low-dose radiotherapy and immunotherapy resistance in tumors. Primers targeting TRAV and TRBV primed first-strand cDNA, covering alpha and beta chains. TCRs were put through roughly 19 PCR cycles of amplification with Phusion. A constant-region primer and the V-primer adapter served as the primer pair. Using its own MiXCR run on the reads, TCRdb lists one record per CDR3 protein. Seen here are tens of thousands of distinct CDR3 sequences, approximately 25% observed once, and the top ten hold about 6%. Regarding time point: before trial treatment. The source was PBMCs, collected before treatment. The source is a male donor with prostate cancer.

Worth noting for this clonotype: The junction differs from germline at one of its ends, possibly a read error. V gene TRBV9 combines with J gene TRBJ2-1, with 9 bases fitting TRBD1. Germline V CDR1 and CDR2: SGDLS, YYNGEE. The CDR3 is 17 amino acids. The chain's CDR3 is CASSEGIGDRVYNVQFF. For the CDR3, the DNA is TGTGCCAGCAGCGAGGGAATTGGGGACAGGGTCTACAATGTGCAGTTCTTC.

Comment on this clonotype: A much more abundant neighbour one base away suggests this may be a read error. The chain couples TRBV19 to TRBJ2-1; D call uncertain. CDR3 length equals 13 residues. Per the germline V gene, CDR1 is LNHDA and CDR2 is SQIVND (reference sequence). Deletions cut 6 bases from V and 10 bases from J, with 16 bases between. CDR3 region: CASSPIGYYEQFF. The DNA for the CDR3 is TGTGCCAGTAGCCCCATCGGCTACTACGAGCAGTTCTTC.

This clonotype showed up just a few times. V gene TRBV5-4 combines with J gene TRBJ2-3; TRBD1 might be the D (5 bases). The germline V and J ends were trimmed by 6 bases and 1 base, with 12 bases remaining between them. CDR1 and CDR2 from the germline V gene are SGHNT and YYREEE (reference sequence). The CDR3 is made up of 14 amino acids. CDR3 bases: TGTGCCAGCAAACAGGCTTACCGCACAGATACGCAGTATTTT. As protein: CASKQAYRTDTQYF. Together with reference TRBV5-4 and TRBJ2-3, the CDR3 gives the full variable domain: ETGVTQSPTHLIKTRGQQVTLRCSSQSGHNTVSWYQQALGQGPQFIFQYYREEENGRGNFPPRFSGLQFPNYSSELNVNALELDDSALYLCASKQAYRTDTQYFGPGTRLTVL.

This chain connects TRBV20-1 to TRBJ2-1; D possibly corresponds to TRBD2 (6 bases). The CDR3 has 14 residues. Germline V gives CDR1 DFQATT, CDR2 SNEGSKA (reference sequence). V shed 1 base and J shed 10 bases, with 17 bases lying between them. CDR3: CSARALAGSLEQFF. The CDR3 DNA reads as TGCAGTGCTAGAGCTCTGGCGGGAAGTCTGGAGCAGTTCTTC.

This clonotype was detected many times. This chain connects TRBV11-2 to TRBJ2-5; D unresolved. The CDR3 contains 15 residues. The germline V and J ends were trimmed by 5 bases and 4 bases, with 17 bases remaining between them. CDR1 SGHAT and CDR2 FQNNGV come from the germline V gene. The CDR3 is CASSGFGEVLETQYF. CDR3 nucleotides: TGTGCCAGCAGCGGCTTTGGAGAGGTTCTAGAGACCCAGTACTTC.

This clonotype was counted many times. The genes are TRBV24-1 and TRBJ1-4; maybe TRBD1 (5 bases). CDR3 length equals 16 residues. Looked up from germline, CDR1 is KGHDR and CDR2 is SFDVKD. V was cut by 4 bases and J by 1 base, with 12 bases left in between. CDR3 in DNA: TGTGCCACCAGTGACAACCGTGGGGGAACTAATGAAAAACTGTTTTTT. This sequence encodes CATSDNRGGTNEKLFF.

Ten or more counts support this clonotype. The chain links TRBV29-1 to TRBJ2-5; 12 positions match TRBD2. V lost 6 bases, J lost 1 base, and 12 bases stayed unmatched. Germline V gene lookup returns CDR1 SQVTM and CDR2 ANQGSEA. The CDR3 spans 17 residues. CDR3 sequence reads: CSVGRGASGRAQETQYF. CDR3 nucleotides: TGCAGCGTCGGAAGAGGCGCTAGCGGGAGGGCCCAAGAGACCCAGTACTTC.

This clonotype was detected once. The chain recombines TRBV19 with TRBJ1-2; 7 bases match TRBD1. The junction had 9 bases not matched to a gene; V was cut back by 10 bases and J by 4 bases. Germline CDR1 reads LNHDA; CDR2 reads SQIVND (reference sequence). This CDR3 is built from 13 residues. The CDR3 reads CATTDRVVYGYTF. CDR3 bases: TGTGCCACTACCGACAGGGTGGTCTATGGCTACACCTTC.

In its sample, this clonotype was seen many times. This chain connects TRBV11-2 to TRBJ1-2; 7 nucleotides line up with TRBD1. The ends lost 4 bases at V and 5 bases at J; junction bases unmatched: 7. CDR3 length: 14 amino acids. Germline V gene sequence: CDR1 SGHAT, CDR2 FQNNGV. CDR3 in amino acids: CASSSIDRAYGYTF. In DNA, the CDR3 is TGTGCCAGCAGCTCCATCGACAGGGCTTATGGCTACACCTTC.

This clonotype was picked up many times. The gene calls are TRBV7-9 and TRBJ2-5; 14 bases map to TRBD2. This CDR3 has 18 amino acids. Losses at the gene ends were 4 bases for V and 3 bases for J; bases not matched to a gene: 10. Germline V gene lookup returns CDR1 SEHNR and CDR2 FQNEAQ (reference sequence). CDR3 loop: CASSSRVGLAGGEETQYF. The CDR3 DNA follows: TGTGCCAGCAGCTCGAGGGTAGGACTAGCGGGAGGAGAAGAGACCCAGTACTTC.

At least ten counts were recorded for this clonotype. The V call is TRBV29-1, the J call TRBJ2-1, with 7 bases aligning to TRBD2. The CDR3 contains 13 residues. The germline V gene has CDR1 SQVTM and CDR2 ANQGSEA. Losses at the gene ends were 7 bases for V and 6 bases for J; bases not matched to a gene: 9. The chain's CDR3 is CSAVASGGNEQFF. The CDR3 DNA is TGCAGCGCTGTGGCTTCGGGGGGCAATGAGCAGTTCTTC.